These 3 T cell receptor beta chains were all obtained from the same sample, sequenced in a study of OX40 agonist ivuxolimab in advanced cancers. Repertoires were generated with immunoSEQ multiplex PCR, while TCRdb's copy carries only in-frame clones and drops some. The sample includes about 100,000 clones, 84% of them seen just once. The sample consisted of CD4+ or CD8+ T cells sorted from blood, taken in a trial of the OX40 agonist ivuxolimab. The receptors derive from an adult with an advanced solid tumor such as melanoma, head and neck, liver or kidney cancer.

This clone was seen only once. The chain links TRBV7-9 to TRBJ1-2; the D is unclear. The V end was cut by 3 bases, the J end by 5 bases, with 16 bases between. Germline V gene lookup returns CDR1 SEHNR and CDR2 FQNEAQ (reference sequence). There are 15 residues in the CDR3. For the CDR3, the DNA is TGTGCCAGCAGCTTCGGGCAGACAAAGATTTATGGCTACACCTTC. Translation: CASSFGQTKIYGYTF. The full variable domain, with the rest looked up from reference TRBV7-9 and TRBJ1-2, is DTGVSQNPRHKITKRGQNVTFRCDPISEHNRLYWYRQTLGQGPEFLTYFQNEAQLEKSRLLSDRFSAERPKGSFSTLEIQRTEQGDSAMYLCASSFGQTKIYGYTFGSGTRLTVV.

The V and J genes are TRBV18 and TRBJ2-4, with a tentative D call TRBD1 (5 bases). Germline V lookup: CDR1 KGHSH, CDR2 LQKENI. The CDR3 has 15 residues. Trimming left V 6 bases short and J 0 bases short, with 12 bases between. This CDR3 reads CASSPDSLAKNIQYF. The CDR3 coding sequence is TGTGCCAGCTCCCCCGACAGCCTAGCCAAAAACATTCAGTACTTC.

The rearrangement joins TRBV7-9 to TRBJ1-1; the match to TRBD1 covers 10 bases. CDR1 and CDR2 (germline): SEHNR, FQNEAQ (reference sequence). J was trimmed by 1 base and V by 5 bases; bases with no gene match: 7. This CDR3 has 16 amino acids. This CDR3 is CASSPETGGENTEAFF. For the CDR3, the DNA is TGTGCCAGCAGCCCCGAGACAGGGGGCGAGAACACTGAAGCTTTCTTT. The full variable domain, completed using reference TRBV7-9 and TRBJ1-1, is DTGVSQNPRHKITKRGQNVTFRCDPISEHNRLYWYRQTLGQGPEFLTYFQNEAQLEKSRLLSDRFSAERPKGSFSTLEIQRTEQGDSAMYLCASSPETGGENTEAFFGQGTRLTVV.